This T cell receptor (beta chain) comes out of a study of cytomegalovirus exposure and HLA in healthy donors. Findings and limits, study-wide: Rare sequences made up most TCRs, while some public TCRs were found in many donors. The productive fraction for most TCR beta V segments was about 90% or about 30% in an earlier analysis. Later, an analysis showed that TCR beta chains associated with HLA were more clonally expanded than others that were equally common.

Germline CDR1 reads SGHTA; CDR2 reads FQGTGA. Deletions cut 3 bases from V and 5 bases from J, with 10 bases between. This CDR3 is built from 13 residues. Samples came from healthy bone marrow donors. 13 Jbeta primers and 60 Vbeta primers were used for the PCR. TCRdb's copy holds only in-frame clones and misses some; the assay was immunoSEQ multiplex PCR. The sample includes fewer than 110,000 clones, 75% seen only once; the top ten take around 9.3%. A word on this clone: Its cognate antigen is unknown.

The source material was PBMCs. This chain links TRBV7-3 with TRBJ1-1, with TRBD1 as a possible D gene (6 bases). This TCR derives from a man aged 45 to 65 in good health and CMV-seronegative. The CDR3 region is CASSFQGQTEAFF. CDR3 DNA sequence: TGTGCCAGCAGCTTTCAGGGGCAGACTGAAGCTTTCTTT.